This TCR beta chain was retrieved from a study of T cells in Graves' hyperthyroidism and ophthalmopathy. The ends were cut back, 6 bases at V and 6 bases at J, with 17 bases in the middle. This CDR3 is 14 amino acids long. There were TCR beta CDR3 regions amplified from RNA transcripts. TCR CDR3 regions were first amplified by RT-PCR with HTBI primers. TCRdb re-called the multiplex PCR reads with MiXCR, one entry per CDR3 protein. The sample includes 470,000 or so distinct CDR3 sequences, roughly 20% seen only once; the top ten take about 26%. Regarding the study as a whole: Also found in blood were most expanded thyroid clonotypes above 0.001.

Notes on this clonotype: Its antigen is currently unknown. This CDR3 fails to terminate in the conserved phenylalanine or tryptophan, so it likely reflects a read error.

This TCR was recovered from a man aged 18-30 years with Graves' hyperthyroidism. Specimen: blood. The V call is TRBV12-3 or TRBV12-4, the J call TRBJ1-1; weak D call: TRBD1 (5 bases). The CDR3 DNA is TGTGCCAGCAGCCCTCAGGGAATTTTGGCTGAAGCTTTCTAT. It encodes CASSPQGILAEAFY.